The next 20 T cell receptor beta chains were all read from a single sample in a study of cytomegalovirus exposure and HLA in healthy donors. Profiled with immunoSEQ multiplex PCR; TCRdb holds only in-frame clones, not every one. The profile shows about 95,000 clones, 85% of them singletons. The sample was PBMCs. These receptors came from a man between 18 and 29 years old in good health and CMV-seropositive.

The chain uses TRBV27 and TRBJ2-7, with 9 bases identical to TRBD1. Trimming at V came to 1 base and at J to 0 bases, leaving 1 base not matched to a gene. Looked up from germline, CDR1 is MNHEY and CDR2 is SMNVEV (reference sequence). The CDR3 contains 15 residues. This chain's CDR3 is CASSLWGQGSYEQYF. CDR3 nucleotide sequence: TGTGCCAGCAGTTTATGGGGACAGGGCTCCTACGAGCAGTACTTC.

V usage is TRBV29-1 and J usage is TRBJ2-2; TRBD1 is a possible D gene (6 bases). The V end was cut by 4 bases, the J end by 6 bases, with 12 bases between. CDR1 SQVTM and CDR2 ANQGSEA come from the germline V gene. The CDR3 extends over 13 amino acids. CDR3 protein: CSVVQGTAGELFF. The CDR3 DNA follows: TGCAGCGTTGTACAGGGAACGGCCGGGGAGCTGTTTTTT.

The V and J genes are TRBV7-9 and TRBJ1-1, with D perhaps TRBD1 (5 bases). V lost 8 bases to trimming and J lost 0 bases, with 10 bases between them. The CDR3 runs to 13 residues. Germline V lookup: CDR1 SEHNR, CDR2 FQNEAQ (reference sequence). This chain's CDR3 is CASGGILNTEAFF. In nucleotides, the CDR3 is TGTGCCAGCGGGGGGATACTGAACACTGAAGCTTTCTTT. Combining the CDR3 with reference TRBV7-9 and TRBJ1-1 gives the whole variable domain DTGVSQNPRHKITKRGQNVTFRCDPISEHNRLYWYRQTLGQGPEFLTYFQNEAQLEKSRLLSDRFSAERPKGSFSTLEIQRTEQGDSAMYLCASGGILNTEAFFGQGTRLTVV.

The chain couples TRBV7-6 to TRBJ2-7, with 8 nucleotides matching TRBD1. V gave up 5 bases and J gave up 0 bases; unmatched junction bases: 6. The CDR3 sequence is 15 residues long. Germline V gene lookup returns CDR1 SGHVS and CDR2 FNYEAQ. The CDR3 reads CASSPTGGSSYEQYF. The CDR3 bases are TGTGCCAGCAGCCCTACAGGGGGTAGCTCCTACGAGCAGTACTTC.

This clone was picked up a small number of times. The rearrangement links TRBV7-9 to TRBJ1-2; D gene uncertain. The CDR3 loop spans 15 amino acids. V was shortened by 5 bases and J by 2 bases, with 15 bases between the two germline ends. CDR1 SEHNR and CDR2 FQNEAQ come from the germline V gene (reference sequence). The CDR3 DNA follows: TGTGCCAGCAGCCGTATGGCGAGCGTAAACTATGGCTACACCTTC. It specifies CASSRMASVNYGYTF.

The V and J genes are TRBV6-1 and TRBJ1-1; D gene uncertain. Germline lookup yields CDR1 MNHNS and CDR2 SASEGT. Trimming took off 4 bases at V and 0 bases at J, with 12 bases between the two ends. The CDR3 runs to 15 residues. In DNA form, the CDR3 reads TGTGCCAGCAGTGGACGACATTCCTTGAACACTGAAGCTTTCTTT. Translating gives CASSGRHSLNTEAFF.

The genes are TRBV29-1 and TRBJ2-5; D is undetermined. Looked up from germline, CDR1 is SQVTM and CDR2 is ANQGSEA. The CDR3 extends over 12 amino acids. The ends were cut back, 1 base at V and 5 bases at J, with 8 bases in the middle. The CDR3 region is CSVEASSETQYF. Here the CDR3 DNA reads TGCAGCGTTGAAGCGTCTTCGGAGACCCAGTACTTC.

The CDR3 coding sequence is TGTGCCAGCAGCTTAGTCAGCGGTGGCGAGCAGTTCTTC. This sequence encodes CASSLVSGGEQFF. The gene calls are TRBV11-3 and TRBJ2-1; maybe TRBD2 (5 bases). Germline CDR1 is SGHNT and CDR2 is YENEEA. The V and J ends lost 1 base and 10 bases respectively, with 11 bases between them. The CDR3 length is 13 residues.

The chain joins TRBV25-1 to TRBJ2-1; 9 bases fit TRBD1. This CDR3 is built from 17 residues. Germline V gives CDR1 MGHDK, CDR2 SYGVNS. V dropped 0 bases and J dropped 8; count of bases not matched to a gene: 11. Written as DNA, the CDR3 is TGTGCCAGCAGTGAATATCAGAGGGGACAGGGACAGGATGAGCAGTTCTTC. Residues: CASSEYQRGQGQDEQFF.

The chain uses TRBV11-2 and TRBJ2-7; 8 nucleotides align to TRBD1. The CDR3 is made up of 14 amino acids. V gave up 3 bases and J gave up 3 bases; unmatched junction bases: 4. In germline, CDR1 is SGHAT, CDR2 FQNNGV. DNA for the CDR3: TGTGCCAGCAGCTTTGGACAGGGAGGCTACGAGCAGTACTTC. This gives the protein CASSFGQGGYEQYF.

The rearrangement joins TRBV5-4 to TRBJ2-1; D is ambiguous. V shed 4 bases and J shed 1 base, with 15 bases lying between them. The germline CDR1 and CDR2 sequences are SGHNT and YYREEE (reference sequence). This CDR3 comprises 16 residues. CDR3 nucleotides: TGTGCCAGCAGCCCCCACAGTGACCGATCCTACAATGAGCAGTTCTTC. The encoded protein is CASSPHSDRSYNEQFF.

There are a few counts of this clone. V usage is TRBV29-1 and J usage is TRBJ1-1, with a possible D match to TRBD1 (5 bases). The CDR3 totals 13 residues. V dropped 6 bases and J dropped 0 bases, with 11 bases sitting between them. Germline CDR1 and CDR2: SQVTM and ANQGSEA. The CDR3 loop reads CSVAGRMNTEAFF. CDR3 DNA sequence: TGCAGCGTAGCGGGACGGATGAACACTGAAGCTTTCTTT.

The chain links TRBV29-1 to TRBJ2-7; 8 nucleotides match TRBD2. Trimming cost V 7 bases and J 1 base; bases outside gene matches: 6. Germline CDR1 is SQVTM and CDR2 is ANQGSEA. The CDR3 has 13 amino acids. CDR3 region: CSAGTSESYEQYF. In nucleotides, the CDR3 is TGCAGCGCAGGGACTAGTGAGTCCTACGAGCAGTACTTC.

The gene calls are TRBV7-6 and TRBJ2-7; 7 bases map to TRBD1. Germline CDR1 reads SGHVS; CDR2 reads FNYEAQ. Trimming cost V 6 bases and J 6 bases; bases outside gene matches: 8. This CDR3 spans 13 amino acids. CDR3 protein: CASSSPSGGEQYF. The CDR3 DNA reads TGTGCCAGCAGTTCCCCGTCAGGGGGCGAGCAGTACTTC.

For the CDR3, the DNA is TGTGCCAGCAGCCCCCCTGGACTAGCGGGAGGGCCCGGGGAGCTGTTTTTT. Encoded protein: CASSPPGLAGGPGELFF. This sequence joins TRBV5-4 and TRBJ2-2; TRBD2 agrees at 15 bases. Trimming at V came to 4 bases and at J to 6 bases, leaving 7 bases not matched to a gene. Per the germline V gene, CDR1 is SGHNT and CDR2 is YYREEE (reference sequence). This CDR3 has 17 amino acids. Full variable domain (remainder filled in from reference TRBV5-4 and TRBJ2-2): ETGVTQSPTHLIKTRGQQVTLRCSSQSGHNTVSWYQQALGQGPQFIFQYYREEENGRGNFPPRFSGLQFPNYSSELNVNALELDDSALYLCASSPPGLAGGPGELFFGEGSRLTVL.

V gene TRBV19 combines with J gene TRBJ2-2, with D tentatively TRBD2 (5 bases). Trimming cost V 3 bases and J 4 bases, with 9 bases left between them. Germline V CDR1 and CDR2: LNHDA, SQIVND (reference sequence). The CDR3 is 14 residues long. In DNA, the CDR3 is TGTGCCAGTAGTATCCGGGCGGGCACCGGGGAGCTGTTTTTT. Translation gives CASSIRAGTGELFF.

The chain links TRBV7-8 to TRBJ2-7; 9 bases align to TRBD2. Trimming at V came to 5 bases and at J to 1 base, leaving 3 bases not matched to a gene. The CDR3 is 14 amino acids. Germline V gene sequence: CDR1 SGHVS, CDR2 FQNEAQ. The CDR3 spells CASSHGLASYEQYF. In DNA, the CDR3 is TGTGCCAGCAGCCACGGACTAGCGTCCTACGAGCAGTACTTC.

The chain joins TRBV9 to TRBJ2-3, with TRBD2 identical over 7 bases. V lost 3 bases to trimming and J lost 11 bases; unmatched junction nucleotides: 15. CDR1 SGDLS and CDR2 YYNGEE come from the germline V gene. The CDR3 covers 15 residues. The CDR3 is CASSAGTTTSGLQYF. The CDR3 DNA follows: TGTGCCAGCAGCGCCGGGACTACCACTTCGGGACTGCAGTATTTT. Full variable domain (missing parts from reference TRBV9 and TRBJ2-3): DSGVTQTPKHLITATGQRVTLRCSPRSGDLSVYWYQQSLDQGLQFLIQYYNGEERAKGNILERFSAQQFPDLHSELNLSSLELGDSALYFCASSAGTTTSGLQYFGPGTRLTVL.

The chain carries TRBV9 and TRBJ1-3; TRBD1 might be the D (5 bases). The CDR3 is 17 residues long. Germline CDR1 reads SGDLS; CDR2 reads YYNGEE. Trimming stripped 2 bases from V and 0 bases from J, with 15 bases between. This CDR3 reads CASSVGHRPDSGNTIYF. CDR3 DNA sequence: TGTGCCAGCAGCGTGGGTCACAGGCCCGACTCTGGAAACACCATATATTTT. Full variable domain (remainder filled in from reference TRBV9 and TRBJ1-3): DSGVTQTPKHLITATGQRVTLRCSPRSGDLSVYWYQQSLDQGLQFLIQYYNGEERAKGNILERFSAQQFPDLHSELNLSSLELGDSALYFCASSVGHRPDSGNTIYFGEGSWLTVV.

There are a few counts of this clone. This sequence joins TRBV5-1 and TRBJ2-7, with 8 bases that match TRBD1. V shed 0 bases, J shed 6 bases, and the junction held 5 bases outside the gene matches. The CDR3 has 14 residues. Germline V CDR1 and CDR2: SGHRS, YFSETQ. CDR3 nucleotides: TGCGCCAGCAGCTTGGGGCAGGGGGCTGCCGAGCAGTACGTC. Translation: CASSLGQGAAEQYV.